This entry lists 25 T cell receptor beta chains sequenced from one sample in a study of T cell responses to AZD1222 COVID-19 vaccine. The protocol was immunoSEQ multiplex PCR, while the TCRdb copy is restricted to in-frame clones and leaves out a portion. The sample carries over 120,000 clones, about 90% recorded once. Sequenced here: peripheral blood, sampled 28 days after the second AZD1222 dose. Source of these receptors: an adult who received the AZD1222 COVID-19 vaccine.

The chain uses TRBV18 and TRBJ2-7; maybe TRBD2 (6 bases). The CDR3 is made up of 15 amino acids. Germline V lookup: CDR1 KGHSH, CDR2 LQKENI. V lost 4 bases and J 6 bases, leaving 19 bases between the germline ends. DNA of the CDR3: TGTGCCAGCTCACGGGGCCGGGACTCGGGCGTCGAGCAGTACTTC. Encoded protein: CASSRGRDSGVEQYF. The variable domain in full, completed from reference TRBV18 and TRBJ2-7, reads NAGVMQNPRHLVRRRGQEARLRCSPMKGHSHVYWYRQLPEEGLKFMVYLQKENIIDESGMPKERFSAEFPKEGPSILRIQQVVRGDSAAYFCASSRGRDSGVEQYFGPGTRLTVT.

This chain joins TRBV3-1 (or the pseudogene TRBV3-2) and TRBJ2-2; 8 nucleotides line up with TRBD2. Germline V lookup: CDR1 LGHDT, CDR2 YNNKEL (reference sequence). The CDR3 spans 20 residues. V lost 5 bases to trimming and J lost 0 bases; unmatched junction nucleotides: 17. The CDR3 coding sequence is TGTGCCAGCAGCTCACGGACTAAGCGGGAGTACCCCTCGAACACCGGGGAGCTGTTTTTT. Amino acids: CASSSRTKREYPSNTGELFF.

This clone is medium-sized (0.01 to 0.1%). The rearrangement uses TRBV6-4 and TRBJ2-2; 10 nucleotides align to TRBD2. Germline V gives CDR1 MRHNA, CDR2 SNTAGT. The J segment lost 6 bases and the V segment lost 0 bases, leaving 1 base of the junction unmatched. The CDR3 has 15 residues. CDR3 nucleotides: TGTGCCAGCAGTGACTCAGCGGGAGGGCCCGGGGAGCTGTTTTTT. This translates into CASSDSAGGPGELFF.

This rearrangement joins TRBV9 to TRBJ1-2, with a tentative D call TRBD1 (6 bases). Trimming removed 2 bases at V and 6 bases at J, with 14 bases between. The germline V gene has CDR1 SGDLS and CDR2 YYNGEE. The CDR3 sequence is 14 residues long. CDR3 sequence reads: CASSVSGGPDGYTF. CDR3 nucleotides: TGTGCCAGCAGCGTGAGCGGGGGCCCCGATGGCTACACCTTC.

The chain couples TRBV28 to TRBJ2-7, with a weak D call TRBD1 (5 bases). V shed 3 bases and J shed 2 bases, with 20 bases lying between them. The CDR3 loop spans 17 amino acids. CDR1 and CDR2 from the germline V gene are MDHEN and SYDVKM. The DNA of the CDR3 is TGTGCCAGCAGTTTCGCAGGGTTTCAGCTAATTCCCTACGAGCAGTACTTC. Encoded protein: CASSFAGFQLIPYEQYF.

The chain couples TRBV6-5 to TRBJ2-4; the D is unclear. Trimming took off 5 bases at V and 3 bases at J, with 14 bases between the two ends. CDR1 is MNHEY, CDR2 SVGAGI, per germline. The CDR3 is 15 residues long. CDR3 DNA: TGTGCCAGCAGTATGGGTATGAGTGTCAAAAACATTCAGTACTTC. It encodes CASSMGMSVKNIQYF.

The rearrangement uses TRBV19 and TRBJ2-1, with D hard to call. The V and J ends lost 3 bases and 4 bases respectively, with 13 bases between them. Germline CDR1 is LNHDA and CDR2 is SQIVND (reference sequence). CDR3 length equals 15 residues. The CDR3 here is CASSIFQSLYNEQFF. CDR3 nucleotide sequence: TGTGCCAGTAGTATCTTCCAGTCCTTGTACAATGAGCAGTTCTTC.

V usage is TRBV4-3 and J usage is TRBJ1-4; D call uncertain. The CDR3 is 16 residues long. Trimming took off 6 bases at V and 7 bases at J, with 21 bases between the two ends. CDR1 LGHNA and CDR2 YSLEER come from the germline V gene. The CDR3 loop is CASSLESGVLGEKLFF. Here the CDR3 DNA reads TGCGCCAGCAGTTTGGAGAGTGGAGTGCTGGGTGAAAAACTGTTTTTT.

The rearrangement uses TRBV19 and TRBJ2-6; TRBD1 is a possible D gene (5 bases). CDR3 length: 16 amino acids. V was shortened by 1 base and J by 4 bases, with 11 bases between the two germline ends. Germline V CDR1 and CDR2: LNHDA, SQIVND (reference sequence). Written as DNA, the CDR3 is TGTGCCAGTAGTATAGGATCAGGGCTCGGGGCCAACGTCCTGACTTTC. Translating gives CASSIGSGLGANVLTF.

The chain uses TRBV3-1 (or the pseudogene TRBV3-2) and TRBJ1-1, with 8 positions matching TRBD1. CDR1 is LGHDT and CDR2 is YNNKEL in the germline V gene (reference sequence). The V gene end was trimmed by 4 bases and the J gene end by 1 base; junction bases not matched to a gene: 5. CDR3 length: 15 residues. The CDR3 DNA sequence: TGTGCCAGCAGCCTTCGGGACAGGAGGAACACTGAAGCTTTCTTT. Residues: CASSLRDRRNTEAFF.

V is TRBV18 and J is TRBJ1-1; D is possibly TRBD1 (6 bases). V was trimmed by 0 bases and J by 11 bases, leaving 10 bases between them. The CDR3 is 12 residues long. Per the germline V gene, CDR1 is KGHSH and CDR2 is LQKENI. The CDR3 sequence is CASSPPEGVAFF. In nucleotides, the CDR3 is TGTGCCAGCTCACCACCGGAGGGGGTCGCTTTCTTT.

This sequence joins TRBV19 and TRBJ1-6; TRBD1 might be the D (6 bases). The CDR3 covers 16 residues. Germline lookup yields CDR1 LNHDA and CDR2 SQIVND (reference sequence). V was trimmed by 5 bases and J by 5 bases, leaving 16 bases between them. The CDR3 coding sequence is TGTGCCAGTAGTCCTTCACCACAGGGACATAATTCACCCCTCCACTTT. It codes for CASSPSPQGHNSPLHF.

This clone was seen a single time. J is TRBJ1-6 and V is TRBV20-1; D not certain. The CDR3 consists of 10 residues. Trimming pared 0 bases from V and 9 bases from J, leaving 0 bases between. Germline CDR1 DFQATT, CDR2 SNEGSKA (reference sequence). The CDR3 reads CSARDSPLHF. Written as DNA, the CDR3 is TGCAGTGCTAGAGATTCACCCCTCCACTTT.

This chain uses TRBV9 with TRBJ1-5; D gene uncertain. The CDR3 contains 14 residues. The V end was cut by 0 bases, the J end by 5 bases, with 9 bases between. The germline V gene has CDR1 SGDLS and CDR2 YYNGEE. Here the CDR3 reads CASSVGLADQPQHF. In DNA form, the CDR3 reads TGTGCCAGCAGCGTAGGGCTGGCGGATCAGCCCCAGCATTTT.

This clone was recorded once. The rearrangement links TRBV5-4 to TRBJ2-7; 7 bases match TRBD1. V lost 0 bases and J lost 6; bases outside the gene matches: 6. This CDR3 has 14 residues. Germline V gene lookup returns CDR1 SGHNT and CDR2 YYREEE (reference sequence). The chain's CDR3 is CASSLVTGDSEQYF. CDR3 in DNA: TGTGCCAGCAGCTTGGTCACAGGGGACAGCGAGCAGTACTTC.

In this sample, this clone turned up once. The V and J genes are TRBV18 and TRBJ1-4; TRBD1 agrees at 9 bases. The CDR3 is 15 residues long. CDR1 and CDR2 from the germline V gene are KGHSH and LQKENI. Trimming took 1 base from V and 8 from J; bases not matched to a gene: 5. The CDR3: CASSPLRTGEEKLFF. Written as DNA, the CDR3 is TGTGCCAGCTCACCACTTCGGACAGGGGAAGAAAAACTGTTTTTT.

This chain links TRBV6-2 or TRBV6-3 with TRBJ2-7; 12 bases align to TRBD2. This CDR3 is built from 16 residues. The germline V gene has CDR1 MNHEY and CDR2 SVGEGT. V was pared by 0 bases and J by 9 bases, with 9 bases of the junction left unmatched. CDR3 nucleotides: TGTGCCAGCAGTTACTCCCGGACTAGCGGGACAGCGAGGCAGTACTTC. Protein product: CASSYSRTSGTARQYF.

A single count supports this clone. The V call is TRBV18, the J call TRBJ2-5; D is ambiguous. The germline V gene encodes CDR1 KGHSH and CDR2 LQKENI. V lost 3 bases to trimming and J lost 1 base, with 9 bases between them. This CDR3 has 14 residues. Here the CDR3 reads CASSPSNLQETQYF. CDR3 bases: TGTGCCAGCTCACCCAGCAACCTCCAAGAGACCCAGTACTTC.

In its sample, this clone was seen once. The rearrangement uses TRBV6-5 and TRBJ2-7; TRBD1 agrees at 7 bases. CDR1 MNHEY and CDR2 SVGAGI come from the germline V gene. CDR3 size: 14 residues. Trimming at V came to 6 bases and at J to 3 bases, leaving 8 bases not matched to a gene. DNA for the CDR3: TGTGCCAGCAGAGCCGGGACAGAGCACTACGAGCAGTACTTC. It yields the protein CASRAGTEHYEQYF.

J is TRBJ1-4 and V is TRBV10-3, with 7 bases identical to TRBD1. V lost 3 bases, J lost 6 bases, and 7 bases stayed unmatched. This CDR3 region has 15 residues. Germline V gene lookup returns CDR1 ENHRY and CDR2 SYGVKD. CDR3 residues: CAISDRGNKDEKLFF. The DNA for the CDR3 is TGTGCCATCAGTGACAGGGGGAATAAGGATGAAAAACTGTTTTTT.

V is TRBV6-5 and J is TRBJ2-1, with D possibly matching TRBD1 (5 bases). CDR1 and CDR2 from the germline V gene are MNHEY and SVGAGI. V lost 4 bases, J lost 7 bases, and 17 bases lay in between. The length of the CDR3 is 15 residues. The CDR3 loop reads CASSSKGLRTNEQFF. The CDR3 coding sequence is TGTGCCAGCAGTTCCAAGGGGCTGAGGACGAATGAGCAGTTCTTC.

V is TRBV11-2 and J is TRBJ1-2; TRBD1 matches 7 bases. The germline CDR1 and CDR2 sequences are SGHAT and FQNNGV. CDR3 length: 16 amino acids. Losses at the gene ends were 1 base for V and 7 bases for J; bases not matched to a gene: 12. The CDR3 spells CASSLVSAGGGSGYTF. The CDR3 DNA reads as TGTGCCAGCAGCTTAGTTTCGGCAGGGGGAGGGTCTGGCTACACCTTC.

V gene TRBV14 combines with J gene TRBJ1-1; no clear D gene. The CDR3 is made up of 12 amino acids. Between the trimmed V and J ends, which lost 0 bases and 7 bases, there was a span of 6 bases. CDR1 and CDR2 from the germline V gene are SGHDN and FVKESK. CDR3 amino acids: CASSQDGLEAFF. The CDR3 DNA reads TGTGCCAGCAGCCAAGATGGCCTTGAAGCTTTCTTT.

The gene calls are TRBV5-1 and TRBJ2-5, with 7 bases lining up with TRBD1. J gave up 1 base and V 3 bases, and 3 bases lay outside the gene matches. The CDR3 has 14 residues. CDR1 is SGHRS and CDR2 is YFSETQ in the germline V gene. The CDR3 reads CASSSGQPQETQYF. CDR3 nucleotide sequence: TGCGCCAGCAGCTCGGGACAGCCCCAAGAGACCCAGTACTTC.

V usage is TRBV7-4 and J usage is TRBJ1-1; D is undetermined. CDR1 is SGHVT, CDR2 SQSDAQ, per germline. CDR3 length: 12 residues. The ends were cut back, 2 bases at V and 6 bases at J, with 7 bases in the middle. The CDR3 loop reads CASSLRVSEAFF. The CDR3 DNA is TGTGCCAGCAGCTTAAGGGTTTCTGAAGCTTTCTTT. Supplemented by reference TRBV7-4 and TRBJ1-1, the full variable domain reads GAGVSQSPRYKVAKRGRDVALRCDSISGHVTLYWYRQTLGQGSEVLTYSQSDAQRDKSGRPSGRFSAERPERSVSTLKIQRTEQGDSAVYLCASSLRVSEAFFGQGTRLTVV.